This T cell receptor (beta chain) is from a study of blood T cell repertoires in COVID-19. Germline loops: CDR1 SGHNT, CDR2 YYREEE (reference sequence). The CDR3 totals 14 residues. The V and J ends lost 0 bases and 2 bases respectively, with 6 bases between them. In the study's own analysis: Amplified reference gene primers provided the basis for estimating nucleated cell counts. The repertoire was sequenced with immunoSEQ multiplex PCR; TCRdb's copy has only in-frame clones and lacks some. From that table come the V and J calls and clone size; the DNA was used to work out D and trimming. The sample consists of about 100,000 clones, 70% to 80% of them appearing once.

The sample comprised peripheral blood. The V call is TRBV5-4, the J call TRBJ2-1, with D perhaps matching TRBD1 (5 bases). This TCR came from a woman aged 70-85 years with acute or convalescent COVID-19. This chain's CDR3 is CASSLEGTYNEQFF. The CDR3 DNA is TGTGCCAGCAGCTTGGAGGGGACCTACAATGAGCAGTTCTTC.